One TCR beta chain is described in this entry. This CDR3 region has 13 residues. V lost 4 bases and J 5 bases, leaving 10 bases between the germline ends. CDR1 SGHNT and CDR2 YENEEA come from the germline V gene. This sample was taken from a study of blood T cell repertoires in COVID-19. In the study overall: COVID-19 samples from acute and convalescent phases originated in the United States, Italy and Spain. T cells, B-cell-depleted T cells, or PBMCs supplied cDNA or gDNA.

Authors' methods: Amplifying reference gene primers gave estimates of nucleated cell counts. Method: immunoSEQ multiplex PCR; TCRdb's copy keeps in-frame clones and lacks some. From that table come the V and J calls and clone size; the DNA was used to work out D and trimming. The sample includes nearly 45,000 clones, around 82% of them seen just once. The sequence derives from a woman of 80 years or more with acute or convalescent COVID-19. The chain uses TRBV11-3 and TRBJ2-3; D may be TRBD2 (5 bases). The source material was peripheral blood. The CDR3 loop reads CASSSPSGDTQYF. The CDR3 region has the DNA TGTGCCAGCAGCTCACCAAGCGGAGATACGCAGTATTTT. Full variable domain (missing parts from reference TRBV11-3 and TRBJ2-3): EAGVVQSPRYKIIEKKQPVAFWCNPISGHNTLYWYLQNLGQGPELLIRYENEEAVDDSQLPKDRFSAERLKGVDSTLKIQPAELGDSAVYLCASSSPSGDTQYFGPGTRLTVL.